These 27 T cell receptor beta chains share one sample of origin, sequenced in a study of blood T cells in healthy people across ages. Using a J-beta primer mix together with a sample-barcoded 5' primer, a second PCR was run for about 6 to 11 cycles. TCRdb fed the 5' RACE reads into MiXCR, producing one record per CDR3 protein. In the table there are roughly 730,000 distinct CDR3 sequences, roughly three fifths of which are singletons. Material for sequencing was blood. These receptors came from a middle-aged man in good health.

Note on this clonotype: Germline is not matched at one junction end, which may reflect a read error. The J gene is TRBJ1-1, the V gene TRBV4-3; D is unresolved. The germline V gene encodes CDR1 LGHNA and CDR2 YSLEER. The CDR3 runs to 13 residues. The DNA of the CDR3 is TGCGCCAGCAGCCCAGACCAGAACACAGAAGCTTTCTTT. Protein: CASSPDQNTEAFF.

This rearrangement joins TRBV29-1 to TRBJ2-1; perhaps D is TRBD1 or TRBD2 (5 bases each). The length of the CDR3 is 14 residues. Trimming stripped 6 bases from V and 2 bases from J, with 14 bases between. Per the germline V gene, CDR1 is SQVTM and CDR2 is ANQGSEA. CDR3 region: CSVSGTTTYNEQFF. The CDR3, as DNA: TGCAGCGTCTCCGGGACCACTACCTACAATGAGCAGTTCTTC.

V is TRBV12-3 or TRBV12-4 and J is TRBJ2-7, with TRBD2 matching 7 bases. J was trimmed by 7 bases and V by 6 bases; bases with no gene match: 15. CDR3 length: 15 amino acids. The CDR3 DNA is TGTGCCAGCAGCAGGGCGGGAGAACCCCACAATGAGCAGTACTTC. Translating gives CASSRAGEPHNEQYF.

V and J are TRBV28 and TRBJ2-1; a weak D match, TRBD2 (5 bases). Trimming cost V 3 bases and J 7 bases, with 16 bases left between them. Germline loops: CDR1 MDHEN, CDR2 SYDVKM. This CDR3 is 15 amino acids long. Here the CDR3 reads CASSLAKEGWNEQFF. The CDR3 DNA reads TGTGCCAGCAGTTTGGCCAAAGAGGGATGGAATGAGCAGTTCTTC.

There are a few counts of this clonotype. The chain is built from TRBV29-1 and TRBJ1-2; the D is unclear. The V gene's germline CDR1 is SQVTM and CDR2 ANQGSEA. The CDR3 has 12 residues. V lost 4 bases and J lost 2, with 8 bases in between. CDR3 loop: CSVVRRNYGYTF. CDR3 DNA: TGCAGCGTTGTAAGACGCAACTATGGCTACACCTTC.

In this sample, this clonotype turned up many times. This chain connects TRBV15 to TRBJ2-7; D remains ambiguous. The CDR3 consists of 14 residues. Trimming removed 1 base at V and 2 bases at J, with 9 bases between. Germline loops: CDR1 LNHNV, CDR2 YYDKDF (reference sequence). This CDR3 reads CATSRGAPTYEQYF. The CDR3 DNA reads TGTGCCACCAGCAGAGGAGCACCAACCTACGAGCAGTACTTC. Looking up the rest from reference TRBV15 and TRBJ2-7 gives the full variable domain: DAMVIQNPRYQVTQFGKPVTLSCSQTLNHNVMYWYQQKSSQAPKLLFHYYDKDFNNEADTPDNFQSRRPNTSFCFLDIRSPGLGDTAMYLCATSRGAPTYEQYFGPGTRLTVT.

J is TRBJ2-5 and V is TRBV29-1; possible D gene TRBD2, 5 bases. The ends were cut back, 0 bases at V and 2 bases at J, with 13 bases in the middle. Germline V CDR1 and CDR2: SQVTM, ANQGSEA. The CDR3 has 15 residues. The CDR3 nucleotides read TGCAGCGTTGAAGATAATCTAGCTGTACAAGAGACCCAGTACTTC. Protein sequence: CSVEDNLAVQETQYF.

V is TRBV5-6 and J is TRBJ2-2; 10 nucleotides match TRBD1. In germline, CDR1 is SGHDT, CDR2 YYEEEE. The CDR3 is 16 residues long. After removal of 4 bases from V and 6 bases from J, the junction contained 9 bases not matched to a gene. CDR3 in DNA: TGTGCCAGCAGCAATCGGGACAGGGGTTTGTCCGGGGAGCTGTTTTTT. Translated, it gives CASSNRDRGLSGELFF.

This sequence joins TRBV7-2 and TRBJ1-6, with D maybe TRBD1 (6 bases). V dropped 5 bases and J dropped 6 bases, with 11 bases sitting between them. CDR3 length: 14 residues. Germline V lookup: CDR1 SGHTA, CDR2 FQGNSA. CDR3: CASSQDSFNSPLHF. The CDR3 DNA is TGTGCCAGCAGCCAGGACAGCTTTAATTCACCCCTCCACTTT.

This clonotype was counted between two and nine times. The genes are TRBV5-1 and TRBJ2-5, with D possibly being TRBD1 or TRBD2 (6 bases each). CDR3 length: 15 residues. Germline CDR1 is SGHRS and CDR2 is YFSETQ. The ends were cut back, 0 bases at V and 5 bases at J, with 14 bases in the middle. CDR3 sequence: CASSLAAGGRETQYF. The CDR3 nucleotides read TGCGCCAGCAGCTTGGCCGCCGGGGGCCGGGAGACCCAGTACTTC.

CDR3 nucleotide sequence: TGCAGTGCTGGGGACAGAAAAAACTATGGCTACACCTTC. It codes for CSAGDRKNYGYTF. This chain links TRBV20-1 with TRBJ1-2; the match to TRBD1 covers 7 bases. The CDR3 spans 13 residues. V trimming: 5 bases; J trimming: 2 bases; junction bases outside the gene matches: 5. CDR1 and CDR2 from the germline V gene are DFQATT and SNEGSKA (reference sequence).

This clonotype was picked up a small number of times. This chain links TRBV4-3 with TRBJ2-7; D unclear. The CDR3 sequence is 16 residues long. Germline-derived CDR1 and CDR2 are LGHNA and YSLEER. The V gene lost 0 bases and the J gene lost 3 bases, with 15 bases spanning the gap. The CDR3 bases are TGCGCCAGCAGCCAAGATCGGCCAGAATCCTACTACGAGCAGTACTTC. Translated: CASSQDRPESYYEQYF.

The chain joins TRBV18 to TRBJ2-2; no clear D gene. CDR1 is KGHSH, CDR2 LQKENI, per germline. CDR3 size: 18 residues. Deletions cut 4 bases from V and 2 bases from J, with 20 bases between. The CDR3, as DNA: TGTGCCAGCTCACGAGACCCTAGTGTTGGATCAAACACCGGGGAGCTGTTTTTT. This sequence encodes CASSRDPSVGSNTGELFF.

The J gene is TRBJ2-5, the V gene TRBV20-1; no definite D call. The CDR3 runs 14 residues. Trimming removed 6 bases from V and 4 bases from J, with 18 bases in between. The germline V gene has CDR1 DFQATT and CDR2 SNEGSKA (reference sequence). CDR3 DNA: TGCAGTGCGAGACCCTTGGGGATCCCAGAGACCCAGTACTTC. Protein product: CSARPLGIPETQYF.

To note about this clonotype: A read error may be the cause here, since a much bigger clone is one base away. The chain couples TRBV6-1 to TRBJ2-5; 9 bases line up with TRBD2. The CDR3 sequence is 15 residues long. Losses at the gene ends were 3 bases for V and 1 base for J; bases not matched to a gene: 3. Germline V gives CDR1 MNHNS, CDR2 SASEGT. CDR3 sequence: CASSDQRGVQETQYF. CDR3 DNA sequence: TGTGCCAGCAGTGATCAGCGGGGGGTCCAAGAGACCCAGTACTTC.

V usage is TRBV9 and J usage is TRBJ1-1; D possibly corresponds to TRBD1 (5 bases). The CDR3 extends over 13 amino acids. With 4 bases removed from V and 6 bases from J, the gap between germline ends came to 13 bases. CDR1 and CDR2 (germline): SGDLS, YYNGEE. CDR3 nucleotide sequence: TGTGCCAGCAGCCCCGGTGGAGGGGCTGAAGCTTTCTTT. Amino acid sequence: CASSPGGGAEAFF.

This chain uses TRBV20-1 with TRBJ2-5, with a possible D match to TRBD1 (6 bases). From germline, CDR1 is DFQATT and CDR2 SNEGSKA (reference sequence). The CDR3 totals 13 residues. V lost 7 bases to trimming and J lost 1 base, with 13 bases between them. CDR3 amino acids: CSVRGRGQETQYF. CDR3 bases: TGCAGTGTCAGGGGCAGGGGCCAAGAGACCCAGTACTTC.

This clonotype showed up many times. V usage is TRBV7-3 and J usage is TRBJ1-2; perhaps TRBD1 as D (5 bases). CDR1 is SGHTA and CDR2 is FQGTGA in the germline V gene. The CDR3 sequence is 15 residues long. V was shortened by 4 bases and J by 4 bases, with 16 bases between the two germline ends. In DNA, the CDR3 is TGTGCCAGCAGCTCCCGGGACCGGGGGAGCTATGGCTACACCTTC. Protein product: CASSSRDRGSYGYTF.

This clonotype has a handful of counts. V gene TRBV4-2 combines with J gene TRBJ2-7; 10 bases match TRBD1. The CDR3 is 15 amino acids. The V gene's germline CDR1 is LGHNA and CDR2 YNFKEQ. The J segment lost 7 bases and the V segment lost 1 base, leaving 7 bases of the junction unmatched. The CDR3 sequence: CASSQVPGQGYEQYF. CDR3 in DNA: TGTGCCAGCAGCCAAGTCCCGGGACAGGGGTATGAGCAGTACTTC.

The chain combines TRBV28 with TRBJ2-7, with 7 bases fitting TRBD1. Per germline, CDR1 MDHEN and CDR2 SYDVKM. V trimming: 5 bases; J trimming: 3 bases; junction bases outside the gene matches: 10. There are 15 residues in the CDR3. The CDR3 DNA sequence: TGTGCCAGCAGTCCTCAGACAGGGATTCTCTACGAGCAGTACTTC. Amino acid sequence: CASSPQTGILYEQYF.

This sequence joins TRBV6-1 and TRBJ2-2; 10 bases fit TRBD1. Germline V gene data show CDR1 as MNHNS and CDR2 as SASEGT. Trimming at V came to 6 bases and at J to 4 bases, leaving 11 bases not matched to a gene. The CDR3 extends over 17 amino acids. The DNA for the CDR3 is TGTGCCAGCAGAGACTACCGGGACAGGGGTGCCACCGGGGAGCTGTTTTTT. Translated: CASRDYRDRGATGELFF.

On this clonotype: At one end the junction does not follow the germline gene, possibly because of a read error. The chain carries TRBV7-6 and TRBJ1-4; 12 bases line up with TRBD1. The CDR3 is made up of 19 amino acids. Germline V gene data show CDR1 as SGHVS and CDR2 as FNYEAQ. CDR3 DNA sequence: TGTGCCAGCAGCGTAGCCCCTTCGGGACAGGGGGCATTGGGTGAAAAACTGTTTTTT. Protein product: CASSVAPSGQGALGEKLFF.

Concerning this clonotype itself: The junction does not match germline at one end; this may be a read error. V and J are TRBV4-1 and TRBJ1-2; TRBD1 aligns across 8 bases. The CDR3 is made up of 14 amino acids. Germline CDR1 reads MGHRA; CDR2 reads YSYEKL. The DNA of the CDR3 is TGCGCCAGCGGCCAAAACCCAGGGGGCTTAGGCTACACCTTC. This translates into CASGQNPGGLGYTF.

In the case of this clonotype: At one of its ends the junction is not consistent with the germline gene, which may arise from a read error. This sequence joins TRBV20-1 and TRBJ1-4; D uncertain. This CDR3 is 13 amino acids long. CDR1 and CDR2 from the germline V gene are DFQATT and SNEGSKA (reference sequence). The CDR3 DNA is TGCAGTGCCAGAGATGCAACTAATGAAAAACTGTTTTTT. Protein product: CSARDATNEKLFF.

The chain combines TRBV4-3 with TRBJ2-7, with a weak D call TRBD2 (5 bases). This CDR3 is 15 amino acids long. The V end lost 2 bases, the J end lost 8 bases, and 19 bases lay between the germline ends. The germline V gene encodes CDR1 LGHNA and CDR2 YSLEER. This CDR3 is CASSQRGILAGQQYF. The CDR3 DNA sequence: TGCGCCAGCAGCCAACGAGGGATCTTGGCCGGTCAGCAGTACTTC.

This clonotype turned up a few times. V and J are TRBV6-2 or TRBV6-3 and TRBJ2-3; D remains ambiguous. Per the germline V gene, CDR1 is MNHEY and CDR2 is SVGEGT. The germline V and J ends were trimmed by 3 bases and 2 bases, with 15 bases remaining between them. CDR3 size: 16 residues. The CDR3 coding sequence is TGTGCCAGCAGTTATTCTCCGGCTAGACCCACAGATACGCAGTATTTT. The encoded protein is CASSYSPARPTDTQYF.

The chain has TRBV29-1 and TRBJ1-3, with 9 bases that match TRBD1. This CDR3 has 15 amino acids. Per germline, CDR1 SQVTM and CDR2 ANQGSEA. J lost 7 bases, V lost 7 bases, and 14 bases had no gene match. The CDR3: CSAGQGTASVNTIYF. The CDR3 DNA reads TGCAGCGCCGGACAGGGGACAGCGAGTGTGAACACCATATATTTT.